This T cell receptor (beta chain) is from a study of cytomegalovirus exposure and HLA in healthy donors. Findings and limits, study-wide: According to an earlier analysis, most TCR beta V segments yielded productive rearrangements about 90% or about 30% of the time. Generally TCR sequences proved uncommon, though certain public TCRs appeared in numerous donors. Some TCR beta chains (roughly 160 of them) were listed as cytomegalovirus-associated.

CDR1 SGDLS and CDR2 YYNGEE come from the germline V gene. After removal of 0 bases from V and 0 bases from J, the junction contained 2 bases not matched to a gene. The CDR3 spans 15 residues. PCR amplification relied on 60 Vbeta primers (plus 13 Jbeta primers). Clones were sequenced by immunoSEQ multiplex PCR, and TCRdb holds only the in-frame ones, with some missing. Of 200,000 to 250,000 clones listed, approximately 78% are singletons. As concerns this clone: Antigen specificity is unknown. Other DNA sequences in the sample encode the same CDR3.

The chain has TRBV9 and TRBJ2-7, with 8 bases matching TRBD1. Sequenced sample: PBMCs. The receptor was derived from a woman aged 40 to 50 in good health and CMV-seronegative. Written as DNA, the CDR3 is TGTGCCAGCAGCGTAGGGCAGGGGGCCTCCTACGAGCAGTACTTC. This sequence encodes CASSVGQGASYEQYF.